This section outlines one TCR beta chain sequence together with its context. This clonotype was counted once. No cognate antigen has been identified for it. A junction end diverges from the germline sequence, so it may reflect a read error. This entry is derived from a study of tumor and adjacent non-tumor tissue in lung cancer (dated by TCRdb to the late 2010s). Study-level background: Patients with adenocarcinoma (about 12), squamous cell carcinoma (2) and small cell lung cancer (1) were included in the cohort. Sequencing generated a total of approximately 130,000,000 productive TCRbeta reads, averaging around 4.2 million reads per sample. Using bulk TCRbeta repertoires from over twelve lung cancer patients, the study set lung tumor tissue side by side with matched distant non-tumor lung tissue. The 15 enrolled patients, of whom some 10 were men and 5 were women, were aged about 30 to 80 years and were diagnosed with TNM stage I to III disease. Over 25 paired specimens, one tumor and one normal lung sample per patient, were profiled by TCRbeta CDR3 sequencing.

Libraries were constructed by multiplex PCR. Instrument on record: Illumina HiSeq 2500. TCRbeta libraries were constructed through three rounds of nested PCR with primers (Table S4) according to protocols adapted from ARM-PCR. Before sequencing, PCR products of 200-500 bp were excised from the gel and purified with the QIAquick gel extraction kit. Concerning the study's data processing: Trimmomatic was used to clean the reads, FLASH was used to merge the reads into complete CDR3 sequences, and MiTCR was used to assign the reads to V(D)J germline segments. Clonal diversity was computed as the inverse Simpson's index with VDJtools. Productive reads were defined as in-frame sequences without a premature stop codon. TCRdb itself trimmed the public reads at Q25 with fastp, ran MiXCR and retained productive beta chains. Rows with one shared CDR3 protein collapse into an entry with the most common genes and DNA. For this entry, the V and J calls and clone size follow TCRdb and not the study's own pipeline. For this sample the table gives over 80,000 distinct CDR3 sequences, of which about 77% were detected only once. The top ten clones comprise roughly 22% of the sample.

CDR1 and CDR2 are drawn from the germline V gene (reference sequence): SGHAT, FQDESV. CDR3 length: 14 amino acids, cysteine to phenylalanine. The read is trimmed to its CDR3 DNA, 42 bases read in frame from base 1. RNA was isolated from bulk, unsorted tissue, and RNA quality was assessed with a NanoDrop ND-1000 and an Agilent 2100. Distant non-tumor tissue taken more than 3 cm from the tumor edge was used as the normal lung sample. The donors were newly diagnosed lung cancer patients admitted for thoracic surgery in China from August to November 2014 who had not received prior chemotherapy. Patients with previous radiotherapy or chemotherapy, or with another concurrent cancer, were excluded from the study. Pieces of surgical tissue measuring roughly 1-2.2 cm3 were kept in RNAlater solution and held at -80 degrees C until needed. The research as a whole found: Peripheral blood was not sequenced, so blood TCRbeta repertoires in these lung cancer patients were not examined. Significantly higher TCR diversity was found in younger patients, and higher tumor TCR diversity was associated with shorter overall and disease-free survival. Tumor tissue showed significantly higher TCR diversity (inverse Simpson) than normal lung tissue, at around 450 vs 150 (P = 0.0075, Mann-Whitney U test). Only 15 patients were included in the cohort, and the need for larger samples and more detailed clinical data was noted by the authors. Neither the sequencing platform nor unique molecular identifiers are named or mentioned anywhere in the methods. A significantly larger cumulative share of the repertoire was made up by the top 100 clones in normal lung than in tumor tissue.

The sample taken for sequencing was distant non-tumor lung tissue. The V and J segments used are TRBV11-1 and TRBJ2-5, with 7 bases in between that match TRBD1. The sequence was obtained from a woman in her forties or fifties with non-small cell lung cancer. Read as DNA, the sequence is TGTGCCAACAGCCCACGACAGGGCGTAGAGACCCAGTACTTC. Translated, it reads CANSPRQGVETQYF.